A selection of T cell receptor beta chains follows, all from one sample in a study of long-term antiretroviral therapy in people with HIV. Measured with immunoSEQ multiplex PCR; TCRdb has only the in-frame clones, and not every one. This sample has about 26,000 clones, with about 85% found just once. The source was unsorted PBMCs, collected just over 2.6 years after starting antiretroviral therapy. Source of these receptors: a man in his forties with HIV. Each CDR3 is given with its conserved first and last residue. A D gene is named only where the DNA matches it firmly. The listing skips clone size in some rows; elsewhere it reads once, few, many or a size class.

clone size	V gene	D gene	J gene	CDR3 DNA	CDR3 protein
few	TRBV6-6	TRBD2	TRBJ2-4	TGTGCCAGCTGGGAGGGGAGTTCGCAGTACTTC	CASWEGSSQYF
.	TRBV9	TRBD1	TRBJ2-7	TGTGCCAGCAGCGAGACAGGGGACCCATACGAGCAGTACTTC	CASSETGDPYEQYF
.	TRBV6-5	.	TRBJ1-1	TGTGCCAGCAGTTACACGGGGGGAGAAGCTTTCTTT	CASSYTGGEAFF
few	TRBV2	TRBD1	TRBJ1-5	TGTGCCAGCAGTCAGACAGGGAACCATCAGCCCCAGCATTTT	CASSQTGNHQPQHF
.	TRBV6-6	.	TRBJ1-5	TGTGCCAGCAGCAACATCGAGAGGGACAATCAGCCCCAGCATTTT	CASSNIERDNQPQHF
.	TRBV27	TRBD1	TRBJ2-2	TGTGCCAGCCGGACAGGGTGGGAGCTGTTTTTT	CASRTGWELFF
.	TRBV28	.	TRBJ1-5	TGTGCCAGCAGGTCGGGCGAAGCCGACAATCAGCCCCAGCATTTT	CASRSGEADNQPQHF
.	TRBV28	TRBD1	TRBJ1-1	TGTGCCAGCAGTTACAGGGGGGTGAACACTGAAGCTTTCTTT	CASSYRGVNTEAFF
.	TRBV7-3	.	TRBJ2-1	TGTGCCAGCAGCTACGGGTCGACTCCAGGCACGAATGAGCAGTTCTTC	CASSYGSTPGTNEQFF
.	TRBV27	.	TRBJ2-5	TGTGCCAGCAGGAGGGGGGGGCAAGAGACCCAGTACTTC	CASRRGGQETQYF
.	TRBV10-2	.	TRBJ2-1	TGCGCCAGCACGGAAGACAATGAGCAGTTCTTC	CASTEDNEQFF
.	TRBV27	.	TRBJ1-1	TGTGCCAGCAGTTTCGGTAGCAACACTGAAGCTTTCTTT	CASSFGSNTEAFF
once	TRBV10-1	.	TRBJ2-5	TGCGCCAGCAGTGATCTAGTAGGGGAGACCCAGTACTTC	CASSDLVGETQYF
.	TRBV28	TRBD1	TRBJ2-2	TGTGCCAGCAGTTACCAGACAAACAGGGGACCCACCGGGGAGCTGTTTTTT	CASSYQTNRGPTGELFF